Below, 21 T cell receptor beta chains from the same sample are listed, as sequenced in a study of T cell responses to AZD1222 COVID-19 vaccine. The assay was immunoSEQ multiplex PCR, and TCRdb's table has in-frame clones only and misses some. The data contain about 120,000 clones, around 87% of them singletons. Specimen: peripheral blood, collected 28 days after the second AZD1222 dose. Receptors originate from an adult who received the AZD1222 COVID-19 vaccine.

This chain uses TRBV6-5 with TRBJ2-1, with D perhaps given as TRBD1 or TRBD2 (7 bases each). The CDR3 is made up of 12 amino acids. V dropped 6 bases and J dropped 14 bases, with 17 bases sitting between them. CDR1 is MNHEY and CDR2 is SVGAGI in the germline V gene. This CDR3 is CASSDRAGEEFF. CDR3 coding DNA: TGTGCCAGCAGCGACAGGGCGGGGGAGGAGTTCTTC.

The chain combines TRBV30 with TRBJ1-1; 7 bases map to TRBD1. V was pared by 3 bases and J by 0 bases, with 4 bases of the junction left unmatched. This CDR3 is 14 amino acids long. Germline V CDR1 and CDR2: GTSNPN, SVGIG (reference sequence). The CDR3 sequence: CAWSRDSLNTEAFF. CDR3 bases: TGTGCCTGGAGCCGGGACAGCTTGAACACTGAAGCTTTCTTT.

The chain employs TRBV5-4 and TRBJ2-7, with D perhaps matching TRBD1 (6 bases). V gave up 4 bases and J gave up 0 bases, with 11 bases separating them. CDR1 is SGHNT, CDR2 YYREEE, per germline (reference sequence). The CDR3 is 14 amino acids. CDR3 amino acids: CASSLRGRSYEQYF. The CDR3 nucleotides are TGTGCCAGCAGCCTCAGGGGCCGCTCCTACGAGCAGTACTTC.

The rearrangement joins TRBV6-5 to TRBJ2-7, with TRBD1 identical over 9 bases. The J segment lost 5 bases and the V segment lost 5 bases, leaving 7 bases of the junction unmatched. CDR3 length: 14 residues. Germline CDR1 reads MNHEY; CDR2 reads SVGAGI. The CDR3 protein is CASSPGTGKNEQYF. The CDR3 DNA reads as TGTGCCAGCAGTCCAGGGACAGGGAAAAACGAGCAGTACTTC.

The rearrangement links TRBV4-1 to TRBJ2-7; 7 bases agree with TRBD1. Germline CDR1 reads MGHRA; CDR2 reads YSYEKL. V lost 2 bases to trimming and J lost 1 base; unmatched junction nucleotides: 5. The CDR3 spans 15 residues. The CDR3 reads CASSQKQGTSYEQYF. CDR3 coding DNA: TGCGCCAGCAGCCAAAAACAGGGGACGTCCTACGAGCAGTACTTC.

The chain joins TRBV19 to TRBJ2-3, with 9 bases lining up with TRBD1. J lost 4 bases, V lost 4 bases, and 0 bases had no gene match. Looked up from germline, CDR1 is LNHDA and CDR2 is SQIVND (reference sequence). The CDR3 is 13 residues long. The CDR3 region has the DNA TGTGCCAGTAGTAGGGACAGGGCAGATACGCAGTATTTT. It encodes CASSRDRADTQYF.

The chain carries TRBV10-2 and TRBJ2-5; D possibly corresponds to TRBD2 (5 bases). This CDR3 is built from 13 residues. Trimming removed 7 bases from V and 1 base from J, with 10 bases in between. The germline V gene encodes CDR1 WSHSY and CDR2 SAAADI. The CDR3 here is CASTPRAQETQYF. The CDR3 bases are TGCGCCAGCACCCCGCGGGCCCAAGAGACCCAGTACTTC.

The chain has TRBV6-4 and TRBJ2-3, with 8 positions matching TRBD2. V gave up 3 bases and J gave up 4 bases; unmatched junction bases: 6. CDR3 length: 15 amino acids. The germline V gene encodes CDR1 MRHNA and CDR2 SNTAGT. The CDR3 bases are TGTGCCAGCAGTGAAGGAAGCGGGGGTTCAGATACGCAGTATTTT. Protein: CASSEGSGGSDTQYF.

The CDR3 region is CASSQEKAGQGWEQFF. In DNA, the CDR3 is TGCGCCAGCAGCCAAGAGAAGGCGGGACAGGGCTGGGAGCAGTTCTTC. This chain links TRBV4-1 with TRBJ2-1, with TRBD1 identical over 9 bases. Germline values: CDR1 MGHRA, CDR2 YSYEKL. V shed 0 bases, J shed 10 bases, and the junction held 10 bases outside the gene matches. This CDR3 has 16 residues.

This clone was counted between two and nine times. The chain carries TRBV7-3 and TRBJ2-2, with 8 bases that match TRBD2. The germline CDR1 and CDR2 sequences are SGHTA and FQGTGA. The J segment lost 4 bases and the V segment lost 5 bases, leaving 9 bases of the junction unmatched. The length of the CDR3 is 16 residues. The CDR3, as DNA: TGTGCCAGCAGCCGCCTACCGGGGGGGTTCACCGGGGAGCTGTTTTTT. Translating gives CASSRLPGGFTGELFF.

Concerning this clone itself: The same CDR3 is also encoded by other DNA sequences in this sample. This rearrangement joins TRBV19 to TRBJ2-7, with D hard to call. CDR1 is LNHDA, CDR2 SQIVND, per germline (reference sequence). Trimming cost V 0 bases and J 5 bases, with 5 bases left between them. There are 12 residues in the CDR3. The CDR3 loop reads CASSIDRDEQYF. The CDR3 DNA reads TGTGCCAGTAGTATAGATAGGGACGAGCAGTACTTC.

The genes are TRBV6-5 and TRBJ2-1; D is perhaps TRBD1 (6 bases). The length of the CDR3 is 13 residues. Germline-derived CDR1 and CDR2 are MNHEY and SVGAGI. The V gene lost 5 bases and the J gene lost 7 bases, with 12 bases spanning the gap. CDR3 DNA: TGTGCCAGCAGTACTTCACAGGGAAATGAGCAGTTCTTC. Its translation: CASSTSQGNEQFF.

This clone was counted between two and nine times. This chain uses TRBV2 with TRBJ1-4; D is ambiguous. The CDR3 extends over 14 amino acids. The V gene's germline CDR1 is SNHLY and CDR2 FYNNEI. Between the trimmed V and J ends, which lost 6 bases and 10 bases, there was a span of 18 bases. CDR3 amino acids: CASSDGAGGSKLFF. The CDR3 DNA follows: TGTGCCAGCAGCGACGGTGCGGGCGGATCAAAACTGTTTTTT.

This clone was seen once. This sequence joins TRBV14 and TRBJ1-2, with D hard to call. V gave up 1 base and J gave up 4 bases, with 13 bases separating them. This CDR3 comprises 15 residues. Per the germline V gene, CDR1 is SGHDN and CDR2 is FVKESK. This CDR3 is CASSQVSPPSYGYTF. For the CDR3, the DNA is TGTGCCAGCAGCCAAGTTAGCCCACCTTCCTATGGCTACACCTTC. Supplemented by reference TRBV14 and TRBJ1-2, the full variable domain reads EAGVTQFPSHSVIEKGQTVTLRCDPISGHDNLYWYRRVMGKEIKFLLHFVKESKQDESGMPNNRFLAERTGGTYSTLKVQPAELEDSGVYFCASSQVSPPSYGYTFGSGTRLTVV.

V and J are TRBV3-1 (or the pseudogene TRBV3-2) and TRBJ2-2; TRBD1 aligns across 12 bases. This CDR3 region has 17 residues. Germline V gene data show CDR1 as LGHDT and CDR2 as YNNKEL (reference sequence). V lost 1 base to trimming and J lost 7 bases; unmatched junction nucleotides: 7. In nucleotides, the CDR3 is TGTGCCAGCAGCCAAGGACCGGGACAGGGGGCTGGCGGGGAGCTGTTTTTT. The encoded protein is CASSQGPGQGAGGELFF.

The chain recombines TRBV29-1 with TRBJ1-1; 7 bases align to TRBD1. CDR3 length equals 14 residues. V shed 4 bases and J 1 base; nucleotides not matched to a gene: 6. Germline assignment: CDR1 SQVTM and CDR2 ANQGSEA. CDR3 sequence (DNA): TGCAGCGTTGGGCAGGGGGGTTGGAACACTGAAGCTTTCTTT. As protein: CSVGQGGWNTEAFF.

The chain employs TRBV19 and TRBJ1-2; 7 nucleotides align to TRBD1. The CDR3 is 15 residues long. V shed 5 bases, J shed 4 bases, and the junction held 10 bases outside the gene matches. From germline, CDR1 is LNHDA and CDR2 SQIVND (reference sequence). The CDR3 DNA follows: TGTGCCAGTAGTGACAGGGTGGTAAAGGCCTATGGCTACACCTTC. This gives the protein CASSDRVVKAYGYTF.

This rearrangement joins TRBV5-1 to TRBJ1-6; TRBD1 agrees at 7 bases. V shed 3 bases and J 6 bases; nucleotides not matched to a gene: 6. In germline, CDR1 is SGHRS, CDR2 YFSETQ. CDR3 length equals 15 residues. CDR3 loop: CASSSQGVINSPLHF. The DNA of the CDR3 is TGCGCCAGCAGCTCCCAGGGGGTGATTAATTCACCCCTCCACTTT.

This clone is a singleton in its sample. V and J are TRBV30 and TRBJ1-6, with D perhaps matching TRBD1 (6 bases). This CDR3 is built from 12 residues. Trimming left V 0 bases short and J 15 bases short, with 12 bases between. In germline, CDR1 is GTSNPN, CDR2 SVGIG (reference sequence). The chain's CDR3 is CAWSVPGGGLHF. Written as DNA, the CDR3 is TGTGCCTGGAGTGTACCCGGGGGCGGCCTCCACTTT.

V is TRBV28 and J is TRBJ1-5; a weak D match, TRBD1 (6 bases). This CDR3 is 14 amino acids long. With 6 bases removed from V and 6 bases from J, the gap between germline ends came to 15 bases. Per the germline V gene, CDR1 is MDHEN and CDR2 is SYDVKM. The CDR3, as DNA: TGTGCCAGCAGCAACGGGGGCCAGCCTCAGCCCCAGCATTTT. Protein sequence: CASSNGGQPQPQHF.

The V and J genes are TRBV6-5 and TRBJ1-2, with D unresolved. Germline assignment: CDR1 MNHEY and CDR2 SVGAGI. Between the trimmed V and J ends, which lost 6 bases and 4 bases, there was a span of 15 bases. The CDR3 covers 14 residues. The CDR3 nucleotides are TGTGCCAGCAGAATAACAGATTATGGCTATGGCTACACCTTC. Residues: CASRITDYGYGYTF.